The present entry profiles one TCR beta chain with its context. What it recognizes is unknown. Primers: 60 Vbeta forward and 13 Jbeta reverse. Repertoires were generated with immunoSEQ multiplex PCR, while TCRdb's copy carries only in-frame clones and drops some. This table holds roughly 71,000 clones, around 69% found once. These data originate in a study of cytomegalovirus exposure and HLA in healthy donors. The CDR3 runs to 15 residues. Germline CDR1 reads LNHDA; CDR2 reads SQIVND (reference sequence). V was pared by 3 bases and J by 6 bases, with 8 bases of the junction left unmatched. Study outcomes and limitations: The study listed around 150 cytomegalovirus-associated TCR beta chains. CMV serostatus was the only recorded immune exposure for donors. Later analysis suggested most CMV-associated TCR beta chains were HLA-restricted.

Specimen: PBMCs. The chain has TRBV19 and TRBJ2-5; 9 positions match TRBD2. The sequence was obtained from a human donor in good health. CDR3 DNA sequence: TGTGCCAGTAGTATGGTTGCGGGAGGGCCAAAGACCCAGTACTTC. It codes for CASSMVAGGPKTQYF.